The T cell receptor beta chain described here comes from a study of T cell responses to AZD1222 COVID-19 vaccine. Sequencing used immunoSEQ multiplex PCR; TCRdb keeps in-frame clones, though not all of them. The profile shows some 89,000 clones, around 90% of them singletons. Trimming stripped 6 bases from V and 2 bases from J, with 10 bases between. The CDR3 runs to 13 residues. The germline V gene has CDR1 MNHEY and CDR2 SVGAGI. With regard to this clone: The antigen is not known.

Whole-study findings and limits: There were mostly white British donors and more females than males, and clonal diversity was possibly underestimated. In all cases, repertoires were sampled only after the peak T cell response. Recipients of AZD1222 seropositive at baseline numbered only six or seven. The span of vaccine-associated CD4 TCRs extended across spike, with dominance at 160-218 and 743-854.

The source is an adult in good health. The sequencing here drew on peripheral blood, taken on day 0 of AZD1222 vaccination. The chain carries TRBV6-5 and TRBJ1-2; unclear D gene. For the CDR3, the DNA is TGTGCCAGCAGCACCGACGGGAACTATGGCTACACCTTC. This gives the protein CASSTDGNYGYTF.